One sample yielded the 20 T cell receptor beta chains listed below, sequenced in a study of CD8 T cells in Susac syndrome. Reverse transcription used roughly 0.5 to 1 ug RNA and random hexamers. One entry per CDR3 protein results from TCRdb running MiXCR on the immunoSEQ multiplex PCR reads. The sample includes tens of thousands of distinct CDR3 sequences, approximately 94% of them seen just once. Sequencing used CD8+ T cells from PBMCs. Receptor source: a human donor with multiple sclerosis.

The gene calls are TRBV7-9 and TRBJ2-1, with 8 bases lining up with TRBD1. V was clipped by 6 bases and J by 2 bases; unmatched bases: 9. The CDR3 consists of 16 residues. Germline CDR1 SEHNR, CDR2 FQNEAQ (reference sequence). CDR3 amino acids: CASRKAGTGAYNEQFF. CDR3 coding DNA: TGTGCCAGCAGGAAGGCCGGGACAGGAGCCTACAATGAGCAGTTCTTC. Using reference TRBV7-9 and TRBJ2-1 for the parts outside the CDR3, the full variable domain is DTGVSQNPRHKITKRGQNVTFRCDPISEHNRLYWYRQTLGQGPEFLTYFQNEAQLEKSRLLSDRFSAERPKGSFSTLEIQRTEQGDSAMYLCASRKAGTGAYNEQFFGPGTRLTVL.

This rearrangement joins TRBV9 to TRBJ2-2; D not certain. The germline V gene has CDR1 SGDLS and CDR2 YYNGEE. The V and J ends lost 1 base and 0 bases respectively, with 10 bases between them. This CDR3 spans 16 amino acids. The CDR3 loop reads CASSVSRAANTGELFF. The CDR3 DNA is TGTGCCAGCAGCGTAAGTAGGGCAGCGAACACCGGGGAGCTGTTTTTT.

The gene calls are TRBV6-2 or TRBV6-3 and TRBJ1-2; D gene unclear. Germline V CDR1 and CDR2: MNHEY, SVGEGT. This CDR3 has 12 residues. Trimming stripped 5 bases from V and 2 bases from J, with 6 bases between. For the CDR3, the DNA is TGTGCCAGCAGTAAGGAGAACTATGGCTACACCTTC. Translation gives CASSKENYGYTF.

The chain has TRBV5-6 and TRBJ2-7; 7 bases are a match to TRBD1. This CDR3 has 15 residues. Germline loops: CDR1 SGHDT, CDR2 YYEEEE. The ends lost 0 bases at V and 3 bases at J; junction bases unmatched: 6. CDR3 protein: CASSLGQGFLYEQYF. In nucleotides, the CDR3 is TGTGCCAGCAGCTTGGGACAGGGTTTTCTCTACGAGCAGTACTTC.

This chain uses TRBV20-1 with TRBJ2-7; D not resolved. The CDR3 consists of 13 residues. Trimming took off 6 bases at V and 1 base at J, with 13 bases between the two ends. Germline assignment: CDR1 DFQATT and CDR2 SNEGSKA (reference sequence). CDR3 DNA sequence: TGCAGTGCCCCCGGGCCTCTTTCCTACGAGCAGTACTTC. It yields the protein CSAPGPLSYEQYF.

CDR3 in amino acids: CASSLPPGVRHYNEQFF. CDR3 sequence (DNA): TGTGCCAGCAGCTTACCTCCAGGGGTCCGACATTACAATGAGCAGTTCTTC. The J gene is TRBJ2-1, the V gene TRBV11-2; D might be TRBD1 (6 bases). Trimming removed 2 bases at V and 4 bases at J, with 18 bases between. The CDR3 loop spans 17 amino acids. Germline assignment: CDR1 SGHAT and CDR2 FQNNGV.

The chain links TRBV30 to TRBJ2-1; 7 bases map to TRBD2. Germline values: CDR1 GTSNPN, CDR2 SVGIG (reference sequence). This CDR3 has 13 amino acids. With V trimmed by 7 bases and J by 3 bases, 6 bases remained unmatched. The CDR3 sequence: CASLAEHYNEQFF. Written as DNA, the CDR3 is TGTGCCTCGCTAGCGGAACACTACAATGAGCAGTTCTTC.

The chain employs TRBV2 and TRBJ1-5; D unclear. Germline loops: CDR1 SNHLY, CDR2 FYNNEI. The CDR3 consists of 14 residues. V lost 3 bases and J lost 6, with 12 bases in between. The CDR3, as DNA: TGTGCCAGCAGTGATTTAGGAGGGAGTCAGCCCCAGCATTTT. It is translated as CASSDLGGSQPQHF.

This clonotype was recorded once. This sequence joins TRBV29-1 and TRBJ2-7; unclear D gene. The germline gives CDR1 SQVTM, CDR2 ANQGSEA. Deletions cut 7 bases from V and 0 bases from J, with 10 bases between. CDR3 length: 12 residues. CDR3 sequence: CSAGSSSYEQYF. The CDR3 nucleotides read TGCAGCGCTGGTAGTAGCTCCTACGAGCAGTACTTC.

This clonotype was detected once. V is TRBV29-1 and J is TRBJ2-3, with 8 bases fitting TRBD1. V shed 7 bases, J shed 2 bases, and the junction held 2 bases outside the gene matches. Germline assignment: CDR1 SQVTM and CDR2 ANQGSEA. This CDR3 contains 12 residues. The DNA of the CDR3 is TGCAGCGCACAGGGGGTCACAGATACGCAGTATTTT. Amino acids: CSAQGVTDTQYF.

The chain links TRBV20-1 to TRBJ1-4, with 7 bases matching TRBD1. V dropped 4 bases and J dropped 7; count of bases not matched to a gene: 9. Germline assignment: CDR1 DFQATT and CDR2 SNEGSKA (reference sequence). This CDR3 contains 14 residues. The CDR3 DNA reads as TGCAGTGCTACCAATACAGGGGACGGTGAAAAACTGTTTTTT. Its protein is CSATNTGDGEKLFF.

This sequence joins TRBV5-1 and TRBJ2-4; TRBD1 agrees at 9 bases. V lost 4 bases to trimming and J lost 6 bases; unmatched junction nucleotides: 2. The CDR3 loop spans 13 amino acids. Germline V gives CDR1 SGHRS, CDR2 YFSETQ. The CDR3 DNA is TGCGCCAGCAGCGGGGGACAGGGAAACATTCAGTACTTC. Protein: CASSGGQGNIQYF.

The CDR3, as DNA: TGCAGCGTAACAATCCTTCGGAACACCGGGGAGCTGTTTTTT. The encoded protein is CSVTILRNTGELFF. The chain employs TRBV29-1 and TRBJ2-2; unclear D gene. This CDR3 spans 14 amino acids. Germline V gene lookup returns CDR1 SQVTM and CDR2 ANQGSEA. Between the trimmed V and J ends, which lost 6 bases and 1 base, there was a span of 12 bases.

V and J are TRBV14 and TRBJ2-2; the D is unclear. The germline gives CDR1 SGHDN, CDR2 FVKESK. V shed 1 base and J shed 1 base, with 13 bases lying between them. There are 17 residues in the CDR3. The CDR3 DNA reads as TGTGCCAGCAGCCAAGGGACGGATGCTTTGAACACCGGGGAGCTGTTTTTT. It specifies CASSQGTDALNTGELFF.

The rearrangement uses TRBV27 and TRBJ2-1, with TRBD2 matching 14 bases. This CDR3 contains 16 residues. Germline-derived CDR1 and CDR2 are MNHEY and SMNVEV (reference sequence). J lost 4 bases, V lost 6 bases, and 5 bases had no gene match. CDR3 DNA: TGTGCCAGCAGAACCGGGACTAGCGGGGGATACAATGAGCAGTTCTTC. Translating gives CASRTGTSGGYNEQFF.

The CDR3 reads CASSYGGAEAFF. Written as DNA, the CDR3 is TGTGCCAGCAGTTACGGGGGTGCTGAAGCTTTCTTT. This sequence joins TRBV6-6 and TRBJ1-1; D perhaps matches TRBD1 (5 bases). Germline V gene sequence: CDR1 MNHNY, CDR2 SVGAGI (reference sequence). Trimming pared 2 bases from V and 6 bases from J, leaving 7 bases between. CDR3 length: 12 residues.

The chain couples TRBV3-1 to TRBJ2-5; no clear D gene. The CDR3 loop spans 15 amino acids. Germline CDR1 is LGHDT and CDR2 is YNNKEL (reference sequence). The V end was cut by 0 bases, the J end by 1 base, with 9 bases between. This chain's CDR3 is CASSQEDTFQETQYF. In DNA, the CDR3 is TGTGCCAGCAGCCAAGAAGACACGTTCCAAGAGACCCAGTACTTC.

This rearrangement joins TRBV6-2 or TRBV6-3 to TRBJ2-2; D uncertain. The V end lost 3 bases, the J end lost 4 bases, and 3 bases lay between the germline ends. This CDR3 is 12 amino acids long. CDR1 and CDR2 from the germline V gene are MNHEY and SVGEGT. The CDR3 sequence: CASSYGTGELFF. The CDR3 DNA reads as TGTGCCAGCAGTTATGGCACCGGGGAGCTGTTTTTT.

The chain carries TRBV20-1 and TRBJ1-4, with 9 nucleotides matching TRBD1. Trimming removed 5 bases from V and 8 bases from J; junction bases left unmatched: 12. The CDR3 runs 15 residues. CDR1 is DFQATT and CDR2 is SNEGSKA in the germline V gene (reference sequence). The CDR3 coding sequence is TGCAGTGCTTGCGATGGGGACAGGGACCAGGAAAAACTGTTTTTT. Translating it yields CSACDGDRDQEKLFF.

The chain carries TRBV27 and TRBJ2-2; D tentatively fits TRBD1 or TRBD2 (5 bases each). The germline V gene encodes CDR1 MNHEY and CDR2 SMNVEV (reference sequence). Trimming removed 2 bases from V and 10 bases from J, with 11 bases in between. The CDR3 runs 13 residues. CDR3 nucleotides: TGTGCCAGCAGTTTACCGGGGCTGCAGGAGCTGTTTTTT. It yields the protein CASSLPGLQELFF.